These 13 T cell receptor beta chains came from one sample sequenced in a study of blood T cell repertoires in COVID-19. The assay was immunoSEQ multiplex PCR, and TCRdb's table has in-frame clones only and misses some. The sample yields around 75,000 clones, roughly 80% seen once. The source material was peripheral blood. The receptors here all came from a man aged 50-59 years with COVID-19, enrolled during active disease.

In DNA form, the CDR3 reads TGCGCCAGCAGATTCCAGGCCACAGCGAACACTGAAGCTTTCTTT. Its protein is CASRFQATANTEAFF. The J gene is TRBJ1-1, the V gene TRBV5-1, with D hard to call. The V end lost 5 bases, the J end lost 1 base, and 15 bases lay between the germline ends. The germline gives CDR1 SGHRS, CDR2 YFSETQ. The CDR3 is 15 residues long.

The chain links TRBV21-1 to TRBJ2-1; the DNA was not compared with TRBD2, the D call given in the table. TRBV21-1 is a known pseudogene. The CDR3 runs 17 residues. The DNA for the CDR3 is TGTGCCAGCAGCCCCCGTGAGGGTACTAGCGGTTGGGATGAGCAGTTCTTC. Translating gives CASSPREGTSGWDEQFF.

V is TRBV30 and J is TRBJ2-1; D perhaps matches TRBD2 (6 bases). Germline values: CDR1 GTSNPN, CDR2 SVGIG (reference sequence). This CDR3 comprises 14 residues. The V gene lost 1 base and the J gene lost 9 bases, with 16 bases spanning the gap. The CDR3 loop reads CAWSGRREYGEQFF. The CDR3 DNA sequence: TGTGCCTGGAGTGGCCGACGGGAGTACGGTGAGCAGTTCTTC.

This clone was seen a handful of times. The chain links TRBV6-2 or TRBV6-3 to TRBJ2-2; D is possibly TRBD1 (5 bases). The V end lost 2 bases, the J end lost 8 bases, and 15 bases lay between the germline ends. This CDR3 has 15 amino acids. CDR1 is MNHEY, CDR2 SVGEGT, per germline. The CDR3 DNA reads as TGTGCCAGCAGTTACGGGGTGGACATATCAGGGGAGCTGTTTTTT. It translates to CASSYGVDISGELFF.

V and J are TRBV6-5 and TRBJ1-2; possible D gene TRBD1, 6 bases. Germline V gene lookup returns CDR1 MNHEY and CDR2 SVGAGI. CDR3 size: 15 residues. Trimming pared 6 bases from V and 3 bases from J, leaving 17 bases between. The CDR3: CASRRNRVSDYGYTF. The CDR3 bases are TGTGCCAGCAGGAGAAACAGGGTTTCGGACTATGGCTACACCTTC.

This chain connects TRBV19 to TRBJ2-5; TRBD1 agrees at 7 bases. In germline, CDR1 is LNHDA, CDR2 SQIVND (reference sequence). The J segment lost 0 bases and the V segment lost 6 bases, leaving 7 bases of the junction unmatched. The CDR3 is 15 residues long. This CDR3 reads CASSRPGTDQETQYF. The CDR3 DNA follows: TGTGCCAGTAGCAGACCCGGGACAGACCAAGAGACCCAGTACTTC.

The CDR3 nucleotides are TGTGCCAGCACTGCGGGCCGGTACGAGCAGTACTTC. Its translation: CASTAGRYEQYF. The chain couples TRBV6-5 to TRBJ2-7, with D tentatively TRBD2 (5 bases). Germline-derived CDR1 and CDR2 are MNHEY and SVGAGI. Trimming took 7 bases from V and 4 from J, leaving 11 bases between them. CDR3 length: 12 residues.

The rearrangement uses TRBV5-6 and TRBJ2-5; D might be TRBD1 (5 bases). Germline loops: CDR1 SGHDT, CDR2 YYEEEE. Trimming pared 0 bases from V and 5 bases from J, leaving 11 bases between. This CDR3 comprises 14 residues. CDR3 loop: CASSLGQGEETQYF. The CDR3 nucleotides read TGTGCCAGCAGCTTGGGGCAGGGCGAGGAGACCCAGTACTTC.

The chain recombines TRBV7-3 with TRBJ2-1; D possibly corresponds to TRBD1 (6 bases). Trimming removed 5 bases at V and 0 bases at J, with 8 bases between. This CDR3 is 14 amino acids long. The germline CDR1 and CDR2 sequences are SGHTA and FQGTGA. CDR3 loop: CASSRTDSYNEQFF. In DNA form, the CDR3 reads TGTGCCAGCAGCCGGACAGACTCCTACAATGAGCAGTTCTTC.

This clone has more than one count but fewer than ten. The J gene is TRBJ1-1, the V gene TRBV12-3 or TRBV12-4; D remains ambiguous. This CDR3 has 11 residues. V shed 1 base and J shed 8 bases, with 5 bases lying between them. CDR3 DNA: TGTGCCAGCAGTTTAGTCGTGGAAGCTTTCTTT. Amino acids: CASSLVVEAFF.

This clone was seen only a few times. The DNA for the CDR3 is TGTGCCGCGGCCCGGGACAGAAACTATGGCTACACCTTC. Translated, it gives CAAARDRNYGYTF. The gene calls are TRBV10-3 and TRBJ1-2; TRBD1 agrees at 7 bases. The CDR3 is 13 residues long. Trimming took 11 bases from V and 2 from J; bases not matched to a gene: 8. From germline, CDR1 is ENHRY and CDR2 SYGVKD.

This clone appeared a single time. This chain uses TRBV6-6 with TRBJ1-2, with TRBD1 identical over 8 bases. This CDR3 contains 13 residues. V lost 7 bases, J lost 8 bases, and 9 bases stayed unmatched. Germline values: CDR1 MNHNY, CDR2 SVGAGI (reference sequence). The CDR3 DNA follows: TGTGCCAGCACAACGGACAGGGAATCCGGCTACACCTTC. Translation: CASTTDRESGYTF.

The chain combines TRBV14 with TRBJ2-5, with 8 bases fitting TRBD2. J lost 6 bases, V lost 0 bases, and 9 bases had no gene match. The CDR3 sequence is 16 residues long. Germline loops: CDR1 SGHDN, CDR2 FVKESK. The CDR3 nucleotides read TGTGCCAGCAGCCAAGATTTGTCTAGCGGGCGACAGACCCAGTACTTC. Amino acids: CASSQDLSSGRQTQYF.